These T cell receptor beta chains were read from a single sample in a study of T-cell reconstitution after alpha-beta-depleted transplantation in children. TCRdb processed the PCR reads anew with MiXCR; each CDR3 protein has one entry. Seen here are about 58,000 distinct CDR3 sequences, roughly 45% observed once, and the top ten hold 95% to 98%. Specimen: PBMCs, mostly from graft donor cells, collected 360 days after TCRalphabeta/CD19-depleted stem cell transplant. Every receptor here comes from a male patient between 10 and 17 years old who had a stem cell transplant for acute lymphoblastic leukemia, so the T cells may come from the graft donor. Each CDR3 is given with its conserved first and last residue. Each record gives: clone size, V gene, D gene, J gene, CDR3 protein, CDR3 DNA. The D gene is left open where the match is weak. A clone size is listed for some rows: how often the clone was seen (once, few, many), or a class if it is expanded.

-	TRBV4-1	-	TRBJ2-5	CARGPGTQESQYF	TGTGCCAGGGGCCCCGGGACTCAAGAGTCCCAGTACTTC
-	TRBV7-9	-	TRBJ2-7	CASSFLSAYEQYF	TGTGCCAGCAGCTTCCTTAGCGCCTACGAGCAGTACTTC
-	TRBV12-3/TRBV12-4	TRBD2	TRBJ2-3	CASSLGGGFTDTQYF	TGTGCCAGCAGTTTAGGCGGGGGATTTACAGATACGCAGTATTTT
-	TRBV5-6	-	TRBJ2-1	CASSLDSHGFF	TGTGCCAGCAGTCTCGACTCACACGGGTTCTTC
once	TRBV15	-	TRBJ1-5	CATSRDQVQPQHF	TGTGCCACCAGCAGAGATCAGGTACAGCCCCAGCATTTT
-	TRBV11-2	-	TRBJ2-7	CASSLDKGYEQYF	TGTGCCAGCAGCTTAGATAAGGGCTACGAGCAGTACTTC
-	TRBV5-1	-	TRBJ1-1	CASSLQTGNTEAFF	TGCGCCAGCAGCTTACAAACAGGGAACACTGAAGCTTTCTTT
-	TRBV28	-	TRBJ1-1	CASSFGSSAEAFF	TGTGCCAGCAGTTTTGGGAGTAGCGCTGAAGCTTTCTTT
-	TRBV5-1	TRBD1	TRBJ1-3	CASSSPDRGPGNTIYF	TGCGCCAGCAGCTCTCCGGACAGGGGGCCTGGAAACACCATATATTTT
once	TRBV10-3	-	TRBJ1-5	CAISELWGRNQPQHF	TGTGCCATCAGTGAGTTATGGGGACGGAATCAGCCCCAGCATTTT
few	TRBV28	-	TRBJ2-7	CASSSAPYEQYF	TGTGCCAGCAGTTCCGCTCCCTACGAGCAGTACTTC
many	TRBV7-9	-	TRBJ1-4	CASSLNGEKLFF	TGTGCCAGCAGCTTAAACGGGGAAAAACTGTTTTTT
-	TRBV28	TRBD1	TRBJ2-2	CASPTGGVKNTGELFF	TGTGCCAGCCCGACAGGGGGCGTCAAAAACACCGGGGAGCTGTTTTTT
-	TRBV7-3	TRBD1	TRBJ2-3	CASSSTGGDTDTQYF	TGTGCCAGCAGCTCGACAGGGGGCGACACAGATACGCAGTATTTT
-	TRBV28	-	TRBJ1-4	CASSLRPPSNEKLFF	TGTGCCAGCAGTTTACGGCCACCGTCTAATGAAAAACTGTTTTTT
-	TRBV24-1	TRBD1	TRBJ2-7	CATMDRSYEQYF	TGTGCCACCATGGACAGGTCCTACGAGCAGTACTTC
few	TRBV12-3/TRBV12-4	-	TRBJ2-7	CASGTQGNTYEQYF	TGTGCCAGCGGAACCCAGGGGAACACCTACGAGCAGTACTTC
few	TRBV14	TRBD2	TRBJ2-5	CASSQTLAGTQETQYF	TGTGCCAGCAGCCAAACACTAGCGGGGACACAAGAGACCCAGTACTTC
-	TRBV6-5	TRBD1	TRBJ1-6	CASSRDRAAYNSPLHF	TGTGCCAGCAGTAGGGACAGGGCGGCCTATAATTCACCCCTCCACTTT
-	TRBV5-1	-	TRBJ2-3	CASSPGQGSSTDTQYF	TGCGCCAGCAGCCCGGGACAAGGTTCGTCCACAGATACGCAGTATTTT
few	TRBV7-9	TRBD2	TRBJ2-1	CASSSWTSGTYNEQFF	TGTGCCAGCAGCTCCTGGACTAGCGGGACCTACAATGAGCAGTTCTTC
few	TRBV20-1	-	TRBJ2-2	CSARDSGRNTGELFF	TGCAGTGCTAGAGATTCAGGGCGTAACACCGGGGAGCTGTTTTTT
-	TRBV28	TRBD2	TRBJ2-1	CASIPRLAGFNEQFF	TGTGCCAGCATTCCCCGACTAGCGGGCTTCAATGAGCAGTTCTTC
-	TRBV7-9	-	TRBJ2-5	CASSLDVTQETQYF	TGTGCCAGCAGCCTGGACGTTACCCAAGAGACCCAGTACTTC
-	TRBV5-1	TRBD1	TRBJ1-1	CASRGQGDTEAFF	TGCGCCAGCAGAGGACAGGGGGACACTGAAGCTTTCTTT
few	TRBV25-1	-	TRBJ2-7	CASSEWQGHEQYF	TGTGCCAGCAGTGAATGGCAGGGACACGAGCAGTACTTC
few	TRBV29-1	TRBD1	TRBJ2-2	CSVEPTGGSRAGELFF	TGCAGCGTTGAACCTACAGGGGGCTCCAGGGCCGGGGAGCTGTTTTTT
-	TRBV7-8	-	TRBJ2-3	CASSPGQHLSTDTQYF	TGTGCCAGCAGCCCCGGACAGCATCTTAGCACAGATACGCAGTATTTT
-	TRBV12-3/TRBV12-4	TRBD2	TRBJ2-7	CASSFGGSGNEQYF	TGTGCCAGCAGTTTTGGGGGTAGCGGGAACGAGCAGTACTTC
-	TRBV11-1	-	TRBJ2-3	CASSTGGGTQYF	TGTGCCAGCAGTACCGGGGGTGGCACGCAGTATTTT
once	TRBV7-6	TRBD1	TRBJ2-1	CASSPRGQGFDEQFF	TGTGCCAGCAGCCCCAGGGGACAGGGGTTCGATGAGCAGTTCTTC
-	TRBV29-1	TRBD2	TRBJ2-1	CSGGLGNYNNEQFF	TGCAGCGGAGGACTAGGGAATTACAACAATGAGCAGTTCTTC
many	TRBV12-3/TRBV12-4	TRBD1	TRBJ2-4	CASSQQGSKNIQYF	TGTGCCAGCAGCCAACAGGGGTCCAAAAACATTCAGTACTTC
-	TRBV5-1	TRBD2	TRBJ2-7	CASSFLTSGSSYEQYF	TGCGCCAGCAGCTTTCTGACTAGCGGGTCCTCCTACGAGCAGTACTTC
few	TRBV11-1	-	TRBJ2-1	CASSLSHLWDNEQFF	TGTGCCAGCAGCTTAAGTCACCTTTGGGACAATGAGCAGTTCTTC
-	TRBV9	TRBD2	TRBJ2-1	CASSVVAGAANEQFF	TGTGCCAGCAGCGTAGTAGCGGGAGCAGCCAATGAGCAGTTCTTC
few	TRBV9	-	TRBJ1-1	CASSPRNRDTEAFF	TGTGCCAGCAGCCCCCGTAACAGGGACACTGAAGCTTTCTTT
-	TRBV7-6	-	TRBJ2-7	CASSIGTGVYEQYF	TGTGCCAGCAGCATAGGGACGGGGGTCTACGAGCAGTACTTC
-	TRBV20-1	-	TRBJ2-1	CSARDGPGHYNEQFF	TGCAGTGCTAGAGATGGCCCGGGGCACTACAATGAGCAGTTCTTC
-	TRBV6-1	TRBD1	TRBJ2-3	CASRPGQELTFDTQYF	TGTGCCAGCAGACCGGGACAGGAGCTTACCTTTGATACGCAGTATTTT
-	TRBV10-3	TRBD1	TRBJ1-3	CAIRRQGGTGNTIYF	TGTGCCATCAGAAGACAGGGTGGTACTGGAAACACCATATATTTT
-	TRBV7-2	TRBD2	TRBJ2-1	CASSSGTSYNEQFF	TGTGCCAGCAGCTCCGGGACTAGCTACAATGAGCAGTTCTTC
-	TRBV12-3/TRBV12-4	TRBD2	TRBJ2-3	CASSGWTSGSFTDTQYF	TGTGCCAGCAGCGGCTGGACTAGCGGGTCGTTCACAGATACGCAGTATTTT
once	TRBV6-5	TRBD1	TRBJ2-2	CASSSGQLRFNTGELFF	TGTGCCAGCAGTTCGGGACAGTTACGCTTCAACACCGGGGAGCTGTTTTTT
few	TRBV24-1	-	TRBJ2-3	CATSDLGEPTDTQYF	TGTGCCACCAGTGATTTGGGAGAGCCCACAGATACGCAGTATTTT
-	TRBV29-1	TRBD1	TRBJ1-3	CSATGEYGNTIYF	TGCAGTGCGACAGGGGAATACGGAAACACCATATATTTT
-	TRBV7-2	-	TRBJ1-5	CASSLGRDQPQHF	TGTGCCAGCAGCCTGGGCAGGGATCAGCCCCAGCATTTT
-	TRBV29-1	-	TRBJ2-1	CSVVLGRLTNEQFF	TGCAGCGTTGTTCTAGGGCGTCTCACCAATGAGCAGTTCTTC
few	TRBV28	-	TRBJ2-7	CASSYGLRDSSYEQYF	TGTGCCAGCAGCTACGGACTAAGGGACTCCAGCTACGAGCAGTACTTC
-	TRBV29-1	-	TRBJ1-5	CSVVTGSGQPQHF	TGCAGCGTTGTTACAGGGAGTGGTCAGCCCCAGCATTTT